Each of the 15 T cell receptor beta chains below was sequenced from the same sample in a study of radiation and T cells in renal cell carcinoma. TCRdb's table, derived via immunoSEQ multiplex PCR, lists solely in-frame clones and lacks some. Of about 150,000 clones in the sample, approximately 86% were seen once. Time point indicated: blood 4 weeks post-SBRT, at nephrectomy. The treatment is: 15 Gy SBRT to primary tumor, nephrectomy 4 weeks later. Sequenced here: blood, sampled from a patient whose treatment included radiotherapy and nephrectomy. These receptor sequences come from a woman aged 50 to 60 with renal cell carcinoma.

The CDR3 is CASSQDQGRGHYF. In DNA, the CDR3 is TGCGCCAGCAGCCAAGATCAGGGCAGGGGGCATTACTTC. The rearrangement joins TRBV4-3 to TRBJ2-5; 8 nucleotides align to TRBD1. V was pared by 0 bases and J by 14 bases, with 8 bases of the junction left unmatched. From germline, CDR1 is LGHNA and CDR2 YSLEER. This CDR3 region has 13 residues.

The chain recombines TRBV5-4 with TRBJ2-7; D could derive from TRBD1 or TRBD2 (6 bases each). The CDR3 runs 14 residues. Trimming removed 4 bases from V and 3 bases from J, with 14 bases in between. In germline, CDR1 is SGHNT, CDR2 YYREEE (reference sequence). The CDR3 here is CASSLLGGNYEQYF. The CDR3 DNA sequence: TGTGCCAGCAGCCTACTCGGGGGCAACTACGAGCAGTACTTC.

This chain uses TRBV6-5 with TRBJ1-5, with TRBD1 as a possible D gene (6 bases). V was cut by 6 bases and J by 3 bases, with 12 bases left in between. Looked up from germline, CDR1 is MNHEY and CDR2 is SVGAGI. This CDR3 is 14 amino acids long. CDR3 region: CASSRDRYNQPQHF. Written as DNA, the CDR3 is TGTGCCAGCAGCCGCGACAGGTACAATCAGCCCCAGCATTTT.

V is TRBV2 and J is TRBJ2-3, with 9 bases matching TRBD2. Germline assignment: CDR1 SNHLY and CDR2 FYNNEI. V trimming: 5 bases; J trimming: 2 bases; junction bases outside the gene matches: 5. The CDR3 extends over 15 amino acids. In DNA form, the CDR3 reads TGTGCCAGCAGTCGACTAGCGGTACTCACAGATACGCAGTATTTT. Translating it yields CASSRLAVLTDTQYF.

This clone appeared once. This sequence joins TRBV6-1 and TRBJ2-3; D gene uncertain. This CDR3 contains 13 residues. Germline V gene sequence: CDR1 MNHNS, CDR2 SASEGT. Trimming left V 4 bases short and J 2 bases short, with 7 bases between. CDR3 amino acids: CASSVGITDTQYF. CDR3 bases: TGTGCCAGCAGTGTAGGGATCACAGATACGCAGTATTTT.

J is TRBJ1-1 and V is TRBV30; no clear D. The V and J ends lost 2 bases and 7 bases respectively, with 14 bases between them. The V gene's germline CDR1 is GTSNPN and CDR2 SVGIG (reference sequence). The CDR3 has 13 residues. CDR3 in amino acids: CAWSSGQAFEAFF. The CDR3 DNA reads as TGTGCCTGGAGTAGTGGCCAAGCTTTTGAAGCTTTCTTT.

The chain joins TRBV19 to TRBJ2-7; the D gene is possibly TRBD1 (5 bases). Trimming removed 1 base at V and 3 bases at J, with 10 bases between. The CDR3 runs 14 residues. Germline loops: CDR1 LNHDA, CDR2 SQIVND (reference sequence). In DNA, the CDR3 is TGTGCCAGTAGTATAGTGGGGCAGTACTACGAGCAGTACTTC. Translation: CASSIVGQYYEQYF.

This chain links TRBV2 with TRBJ1-2; maybe TRBD1 (5 bases). CDR1 and CDR2 from the germline V gene are SNHLY and FYNNEI. V lost 11 bases and J 10 bases, leaving 23 bases between the germline ends. This CDR3 region has 13 residues. CDR3 in DNA: TGTGCCGGTTGGGGCCTTAAGAAAATTGTCTACACCTTC. This encodes CAGWGLKKIVYTF. Based on the CDR3 plus reference TRBV2 and TRBJ1-2, the full variable domain is EPEVTQTPSHQVTQMGQEVILRCVPISNHLYFYWYRQILGQKVEFLVSFYNNEISEKSEIFDDQFSVERPDGSNFTLKIRSTKLEDSAMYFCAGWGLKKIVYTFGSGTRLTVV.

With regard to this clone: One junction end does not reproduce the germline sequence, and a read error may be involved. Other DNA sequences in this sample translate to the same CDR3. The chain uses TRBV11-2 and TRBJ2-7, with a possible D match to TRBD1 (5 bases). The CDR3 consists of 14 residues. Germline V CDR1 and CDR2: SGHAT, FQNNGV. The chain's CDR3 is CASSPGPGPYEQYF. As DNA, the CDR3 is TGCGCCAGCAGCCCAGGGCCAGGACCCTACGAGCAGTACTTC.

This chain uses TRBV11-3 with TRBJ2-1; a possible D gene is TRBD1 (5 bases). Per the germline V gene, CDR1 is SGHNT and CDR2 is YENEEA. This CDR3 is 15 amino acids long. The V end lost 0 bases, the J end lost 4 bases, and 10 bases lay between the germline ends. As DNA, the CDR3 is TGTGCCAGCAGCTTAGACGTGGGGCAATACAATGAGCAGTTCTTC. It is translated as CASSLDVGQYNEQFF.

The chain couples TRBV10-1 to TRBJ2-1; TRBD2 might be the D (5 bases). Trimming removed 0 bases from V and 1 base from J, with 16 bases in between. CDR1 WNHNN and CDR2 SYGVQD come from the germline V gene (reference sequence). The CDR3 loop spans 18 amino acids. CDR3 residues: CASSESLADRGSYNEQFF. CDR3 in DNA: TGCGCCAGCAGTGAGTCTTTGGCCGATCGGGGTTCCTACAATGAGCAGTTCTTC.

This chain links TRBV19 with TRBJ1-2; the match to TRBD1 covers 9 bases. The germline gives CDR1 LNHDA, CDR2 SQIVND (reference sequence). V lost 3 bases to trimming and J lost 6 bases; unmatched junction nucleotides: 2. CDR3 length: 13 amino acids. In DNA, the CDR3 is TGTGCCAGTAGTATGGGACAGGGAAATGGCTACACCTTC. Residues: CASSMGQGNGYTF.

This chain links TRBV15 with TRBJ2-7, with TRBD2 as a possible D gene (6 bases). The CDR3 is 14 residues long. V was trimmed by 8 bases and J by 3 bases, leaving 17 bases between them. CDR1 and CDR2 from the germline V gene are LNHNV and YYDKDF (reference sequence). CDR3 DNA sequence: TGTGCCACCCGGGACCGGGACTGGGACTACGAGCAGTACTTC. Translating it yields CATRDRDWDYEQYF.

V gene TRBV30 combines with J gene TRBJ2-1; D call uncertain. The germline CDR1 and CDR2 sequences are GTSNPN and SVGIG (reference sequence). The CDR3 is 11 residues long. V was trimmed by 1 base and J by 10 bases, leaving 8 bases between them. CDR3 sequence reads: CAWSAPREQFF. The CDR3 bases are TGTGCCTGGAGTGCCCCCAGGGAGCAGTTCTTC.

The chain couples TRBV28 to TRBJ2-7; 7 bases agree with TRBD2. Germline assignment: CDR1 MDHEN and CDR2 SYDVKM. The trim removed 7 bases at V and 1 base at J, leaving 10 bases unmatched. The CDR3 contains 15 residues. The CDR3, as DNA: TGTGCCAGCACCCCCGGTACTAGCGCTTCCTACGAGCAGTACTTC. It yields the protein CASTPGTSASYEQYF.